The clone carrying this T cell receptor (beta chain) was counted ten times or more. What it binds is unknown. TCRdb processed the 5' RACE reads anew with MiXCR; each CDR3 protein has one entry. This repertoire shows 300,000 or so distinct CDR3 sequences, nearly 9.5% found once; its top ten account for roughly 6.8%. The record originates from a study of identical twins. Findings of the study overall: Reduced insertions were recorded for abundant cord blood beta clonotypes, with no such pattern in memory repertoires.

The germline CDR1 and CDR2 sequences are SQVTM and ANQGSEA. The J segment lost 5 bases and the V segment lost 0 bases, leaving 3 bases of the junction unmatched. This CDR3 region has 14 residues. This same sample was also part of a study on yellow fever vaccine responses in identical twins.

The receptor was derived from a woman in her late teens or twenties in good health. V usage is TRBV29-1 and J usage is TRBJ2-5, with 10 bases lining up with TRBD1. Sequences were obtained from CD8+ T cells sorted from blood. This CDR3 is CSVEDRTGGETQYF. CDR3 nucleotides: TGCAGCGTTGAAGACCGGACAGGGGGTGAGACCCAGTACTTC.